Listed below are T cell receptor beta chains from one sample, sequenced in a study of T-cell reconstitution after alpha-beta-depleted transplantation in children. Each CDR3 protein is one row after TCRdb ran MiXCR on the PCR reads. The table shows around 80,000 distinct CDR3 sequences, with over 15% occurring only once. The specimen was PBMCs, mostly from graft donor cells, collected 360 days after TCRalphabeta/CD19-depleted stem cell transplant. The receptor set was obtained from a male patient between 2 and 9 years old who had a stem cell transplant for acute lymphoblastic leukemia, so the T cells may come from the graft donor. CDR3s include the opening cysteine and the closing phenylalanine or tryptophan. A D gene is named only where the DNA matches it firmly. For some rows the clone size is stated as once, few or many, or as a class when expanded; others skip it.

CASSLGPGVGGNNEQFF	TGTGCCAGCAGCTTAGGCCCAGGAGTAGGGGGAAACAATGAGCAGTTCTTC	NA	few	TRBV7-9	TRBJ2-1
CASSKVAGSSYEQYF	TGTGCCAGCAGCAAAGTCGCAGGAAGCTCCTACGAGCAGTACTTC	NA	NA	TRBV21-1	TRBJ2-7
CASSRDRPSTDTQYF	TGTGCCAGCAGCAGGGACCGACCTAGCACAGATACGCAGTATTTT	NA	few	TRBV11-2	TRBJ2-3
CASSQLVAGGPEETQYF	TGTGCCAGCAGCCAACTCGTAGCGGGAGGGCCTGAAGAGACCCAGTACTTC	TRBD2	many	TRBV4-2	TRBJ2-5
CASSEAAVETYEQYF	TGTGCCAGCAGTGAAGCGGCCGTTGAAACCTACGAGCAGTACTTC	NA	many	TRBV6-1	TRBJ2-7
CTFSPNFGRGLADTQYF	TGTACCTTCAGTCCGAATTTTGGCAGGGGGTTAGCAGATACGCAGTATTTT	TRBD1	NA	TRBV2	TRBJ2-3
CSARVSRGNGYTF	TGCAGTGCTAGAGTATCCAGGGGTAATGGCTACACCTTC	NA	few	TRBV20-1	TRBJ1-2
CAGKREGPGEQFF	TGCGCCGGGAAGCGGGAGGGCCCGGGTGAGCAGTTCTTC	TRBD2	many	TRBV5-1	TRBJ2-1
CASSQNYEQYF	TGTGCCAGCAGTCAGAACTACGAGCAGTACTTC	NA	few	TRBV12-3/TRBV12-4	TRBJ2-7
CSARDPRRSGYTF	TGCAGTGCTAGAGATCCCCGGAGGAGTGGCTACACCTTC	NA	few	TRBV20-1	TRBJ1-2
CASKLAGARQFF	TGTGCCAGCAAATTGGCGGGAGCAAGGCAGTTCTTC	TRBD2	NA	TRBV5-6	TRBJ2-1
CASSLGLGAGEQFF	TGTGCCAGCAGCTTAGGACTCGGGGCCGGTGAGCAGTTCTTC	NA	many	TRBV7-2	TRBJ2-1
CATTKPGQGADPEAFF	TGTGCCACCACCAAACCGGGACAGGGGGCGGATCCTGAAGCTTTCTTT	TRBD1	many	TRBV24-1	TRBJ1-1
CASSLQGFGYEQYF	TGCGCCAGCAGCTTACAGGGTTTCGGCTACGAGCAGTACTTC	NA	medium-sized	TRBV5-1	TRBJ2-7
CASSQVHEQFF	TGTGCCAGCAGCCAAGTCCATGAGCAGTTCTTC	NA	NA	TRBV3-1	TRBJ2-1
CASSLRMARALNNEQFF	TGCGCCAGCAGCTTGCGCATGGCTAGGGCCCTCAACAATGAGCAGTTCTTC	NA	NA	TRBV5-1	TRBJ2-1
CASSYGGLNTEAFF	TGTGCCAGCAGTTACGGGGGATTGAACACTGAAGCTTTCTTT	NA	NA	TRBV6-5	TRBJ1-1
CASSSGRASREQFF	TGTGCCAGCAGCTCGGGACGTGCGTCTCGTGAGCAGTTCTTC	NA	NA	TRBV7-9	TRBJ2-1
CASSLGFGTPNTGELFF	TGTGCCAGCAGCTTAGGTTTTGGGACACCTAACACCGGGGAGCTGTTTTTT	NA	few	TRBV11-2	TRBJ2-2
CASSFPDRRAGETQYF	TGCGCCAGCAGCTTTCCCGATCGGCGGGCTGGGGAGACCCAGTACTTC	NA	NA	TRBV5-1	TRBJ2-5
CSASFGTQYF	TGCAGTGCTAGTTTCGGTACGCAGTATTTT	NA	few	TRBV20-1	TRBJ2-3
CASSGQGAVTGELFF	TGTGCCAGCAGTGGCCAGGGGGCGGTTACCGGGGAGCTGTTTTTT	TRBD1	many	TRBV2	TRBJ2-2
CASTINRVETQYF	TGTGCCAGCACCATAAACAGGGTAGAGACCCAGTACTTC	NA	many	TRBV5-6	TRBJ2-5
CASNKNRDVLAKNIQYF	TGTGCCAGCAACAAGAACCGGGACGTACTAGCCAAAAACATTCAGTACTTC	NA	NA	TRBV2	TRBJ2-4
CASSWGQRISYEQYF	TGTGCCAGCAGTTGGGGACAGCGTATCTCCTACGAGCAGTACTTC	TRBD1	many	TRBV6-5	TRBJ2-7
CASSPRLAGYQETQYF	TGTGCCAGCAGTCCGAGACTAGCGGGGTACCAAGAGACCCAGTACTTC	TRBD2	many	TRBV12-3/TRBV12-4	TRBJ2-5
CASRTGADEQYF	TGTGCCAGCAGAACGGGAGCTGACGAGCAGTACTTC	NA	few	TRBV7-2	TRBJ2-7
CASSLDRRAVYTF	TGTGCCAGCAGCTTAGATCGCAGGGCTGTCTACACCTTC	NA	NA	TRBV11-2	TRBJ1-2
CASSRSASGTSGRRVYEQYF	TGTGCCAGCAGCCGCTCCGCCTCCGGGACTAGCGGGAGAAGGGTCTACGAGCAGTACTTC	TRBD2	once	TRBV14	TRBJ2-7
CASSQGQGRGTYEQYF	TGCGCCAGCAGCCAAGGACAGGGTAGGGGCACCTACGAGCAGTACTTC	TRBD1	few	TRBV4-1	TRBJ2-7
CASSQVENGEETQYF	TGTGCCAGCAGCCAAGTTGAAAATGGCGAAGAGACCCAGTACTTC	NA	once	TRBV4-2	TRBJ2-5
CASSATGALGYEQYF	TGTGCCAGCAGTGCAACAGGGGCCCTAGGCTACGAGCAGTACTTC	TRBD1	NA	TRBV2	TRBJ2-7
CASSSTGGGNNEQFF	TGCGCCAGCAGCTCGACAGGGGGGGGGAACAATGAGCAGTTCTTC	TRBD1	NA	TRBV5-1	TRBJ2-1
CSAAIGSDTQYF	TGCAGTGCTGCGATTGGGTCAGATACGCAGTATTTT	NA	NA	TRBV20-1	TRBJ2-3
CASSDRDRGLAGFQETQYF	TGTGCCAGCAGCGACCGGGACCGCGGACTAGCGGGATTCCAAGAGACCCAGTACTTC	TRBD2	NA	TRBV11-1	TRBJ2-5
CASSLLRRGHEQYF	TGTGCCAGCAGCTTACTCCGTCGGGGCCACGAGCAGTACTTC	NA	many	TRBV7-9	TRBJ2-7
CASSRGQGGSPLHF	TGTGCCAGCAGCCGGGGACAGGGAGGTTCACCCCTCCACTTT	TRBD1	NA	TRBV5-7	TRBJ1-6
CAWTQGIHGTDTQYF	TGTGCCTGGACCCAAGGGATTCATGGTACAGATACGCAGTATTTT	NA	few	TRBV30	TRBJ2-3
CASSIGTGRDTQYF	TGTGCCAGCAGCATAGGGACAGGGAGGGATACGCAGTATTTT	TRBD1	few	TRBV7-2	TRBJ2-3
CATSDLAGGPFSRVDEQFF	TGTGCCACCAGTGATCTAGCGGGAGGGCCTTTTAGCCGGGTGGATGAGCAGTTCTTC	TRBD2	NA	TRBV24-1	TRBJ2-1
CAISGTSESDTQYF	TGTGCCATCAGTGGGACTAGCGAATCAGATACGCAGTATTTT	TRBD2	NA	TRBV10-3	TRBJ2-3
CAWSVLTGNEQYF	TGTGCCTGGAGTGTACTGACAGGTAACGAGCAGTACTTC	NA	few	TRBV30	TRBJ2-7
CASSLSHRAVYGYTF	TGTGCCAGCAGTTTATCCCACAGGGCCGTCTATGGCTACACCTTC	NA	NA	TRBV6-5	TRBJ1-2
CASSLELAGGYNEQFF	TGTGCCAGCAGCTTGGAACTAGCGGGAGGCTACAATGAGCAGTTCTTC	TRBD2	NA	TRBV5-4	TRBJ2-1
CASSLPQGTSTDTQYF	TGCGCCAGCAGCCTACCGCAGGGTACTAGCACAGATACGCAGTATTTT	NA	NA	TRBV5-1	TRBJ2-3
CASIPSGRVYEQYF	TGTGCCAGCATTCCTAGCGGGAGGGTCTACGAGCAGTACTTC	TRBD2	few	TRBV6-1	TRBJ2-7
CASSYLTTDTQYF	TGTGCCAGCAGTTATCTGACCACAGATACGCAGTATTTT	NA	few	TRBV6-5	TRBJ2-3
CATSGLYRFYNEQFF	TGTGCCACCTCGGGATTGTACAGGTTCTACAATGAGCAGTTCTTC	NA	NA	TRBV15	TRBJ2-1
CASSQMGTRQRQGMTF	TGTGCCAGCAGCCAAATGGGAACCCGGCAAAGGCAGGGGATGACTTTT	NA	few	TRBV3-1	TRBJ1-4
CASSLHPVVVGTDEQFF	TGCGCCAGCAGCTTACATCCTGTAGTAGTCGGTACTGATGAGCAGTTCTTC	NA	NA	TRBV5-1	TRBJ2-1
CSASPLGRANEKLFF	TGCAGTGCTAGCCCACTAGGGAGGGCTAATGAAAAACTGTTTTTT	NA	few	TRBV20-1	TRBJ1-4
CASSSPSGYRAEQFF	TGCGCCAGCAGCTCCCCTTCGGGGTACAGGGCTGAGCAGTTCTTC	NA	once	TRBV5-1	TRBJ2-1
CATSRGKLDRNEQFF	TGTGCCACCAGCCGAGGGAAATTGGACAGGAATGAGCAGTTCTTC	TRBD1	many	TRBV15	TRBJ2-1
CASSQGLAGGLGNEQFF	TGCGCCAGCAGCCAAGGACTAGCGGGAGGGTTAGGGAATGAGCAGTTCTTC	TRBD2	few	TRBV4-1	TRBJ2-1